The sequence of this T cell receptor beta chain was determined in a study of cytomegalovirus exposure and HLA in healthy donors. Findings of the study overall: Cytomegalovirus-associated TCR beta chains were listed, numbering approximately 150.

Use of 60 Vbeta and 13 Jbeta primers characterized the PCR. Profiled with immunoSEQ multiplex PCR; TCRdb holds only in-frame clones, not every one. The data hold approximately 170,000 clones, with 65% to 90% observed a single time. On this clone: What it recognizes is unknown.

The V segment lost 5 bases and the J segment 4 bases; nucleotides outside the gene matches: 9. Germline values: CDR1 SEHNR, CDR2 FQNEAQ (reference sequence). CDR3 length equals 17 residues. This sequence joins TRBV7-9 and TRBJ2-2; TRBD2 agrees at 11 bases. The sequence was collected from a male donor in good health and CMV-seronegative. What was sequenced was PBMCs. CDR3 DNA sequence: TGTGCCAGCAGCCGGAAGACTAGCGGGATCTTCACCGGGGAGCTGTTTTTT. Its protein product is CASSRKTSGIFTGELFF.